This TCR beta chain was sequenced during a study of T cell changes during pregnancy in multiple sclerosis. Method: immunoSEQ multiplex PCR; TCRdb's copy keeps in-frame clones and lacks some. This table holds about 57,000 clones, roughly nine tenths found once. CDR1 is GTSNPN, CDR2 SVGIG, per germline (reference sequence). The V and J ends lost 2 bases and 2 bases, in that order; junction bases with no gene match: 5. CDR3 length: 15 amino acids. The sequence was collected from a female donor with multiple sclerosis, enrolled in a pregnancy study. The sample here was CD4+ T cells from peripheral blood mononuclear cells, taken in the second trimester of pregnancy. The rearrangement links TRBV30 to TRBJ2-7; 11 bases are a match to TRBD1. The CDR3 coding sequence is TGTGCCTGGAGTCCACCGGGACAGGGGGCCTACGAGCAGTACTTC. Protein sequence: CAWSPPGQGAYEQYF.